The 25 T cell receptor beta chains reported below all come from one sample, sequenced in a study of CD8 T cells in ankylosing spondylitis. Each CDR3 protein gets one entry after TCRdb re-called the 5' RACE reads with MiXCR. The sample has more than 300,000 distinct CDR3 sequences, more than 9% seen once; the top ten hold roughly 9.2%. Sequences were obtained from blood, either unsorted or a sorted T cell fraction (not recorded which). Receptors were obtained from a female donor with ankylosing spondylitis or in good health (not recorded which).

This clonotype was counted many times. The J gene is TRBJ1-6, the V gene TRBV9; TRBD1 agrees at 7 bases. Trimming cost V 3 bases and J 8 bases; bases outside gene matches: 5. The CDR3 totals 14 residues. Germline loops: CDR1 SGDLS, CDR2 YYNGEE. The CDR3 coding sequence is TGTGCCAGCAGCGGGGACAGTTACTATTCACCCCTCCACTTT. Its translation is CASSGDSYYSPLHF. Drawing the rest from reference TRBV9 and TRBJ1-6, the complete variable domain is DSGVTQTPKHLITATGQRVTLRCSPRSGDLSVYWYQQSLDQGLQFLIQYYNGEERAKGNILERFSAQQFPDLHSELNLSSLELGDSALYFCASSGDSYYSPLHFGNGTRLTVT.

The table lists this clonotype with a few counts. The chain employs TRBV20-1 and TRBJ2-3; 11 nucleotides align to TRBD2. V lost 0 bases and J lost 6; bases outside the gene matches: 8. The CDR3 has 16 residues. Germline-derived CDR1 and CDR2 are DFQATT and SNEGSKA (reference sequence). CDR3: CSARDISGRAADTQYF. CDR3 DNA sequence: TGCAGTGCTAGAGATATTAGCGGGAGGGCAGCGGATACGCAGTATTTT.

V gene TRBV20-1 combines with J gene TRBJ2-7; either TRBD1 or TRBD2 may supply D (5 bases each). Trimming removed 5 bases from V and 6 bases from J, with 17 bases in between. This CDR3 contains 13 residues. In germline, CDR1 is DFQATT, CDR2 SNEGSKA (reference sequence). Written as DNA, the CDR3 is TGCAGTGCTCAGGGTCAGGGAGTCCGCGAGCAGTACTTC. It is translated as CSAQGQGVREQYF.

The chain carries TRBV24-1 and TRBJ2-1; D unresolved. CDR1 and CDR2 from the germline V gene are KGHDR and SFDVKD. Trimming stripped 6 bases from V and 7 bases from J, with 9 bases between. The CDR3 sequence is 12 residues long. The CDR3: CATSQMENEQFF. CDR3 nucleotides: TGTGCCACCAGTCAAATGGAAAATGAGCAGTTCTTC.

This clonotype was seen ten or more times. This sequence joins TRBV6-1 and TRBJ2-3; tentatively, D is TRBD1 or TRBD2 (6 bases each). V was shortened by 8 bases and J by 0 bases, with 15 bases between the two germline ends. The CDR3 is 15 amino acids. Germline V gene data show CDR1 as MNHNS and CDR2 as SASEGT. The DNA for the CDR3 is TGTGCCAGCGGACTGGCGGGGACAAGCACAGATACGCAGTATTTT. This codes for CASGLAGTSTDTQYF.

The V and J genes are TRBV20-1 and TRBJ1-6; D is undetermined. Trimming removed 0 bases at V and 10 bases at J, with 13 bases between. Germline V gene sequence: CDR1 DFQATT, CDR2 SNEGSKA (reference sequence). The CDR3 runs 14 residues. CDR3 coding DNA: TGCAGTGCTAGAGATCCTAGGGTTCTATCACCCCTCCACTTT. Protein sequence: CSARDPRVLSPLHF.

This clonotype has at least ten counts. The chain is built from TRBV12-3 or TRBV12-4 and TRBJ2-1, with a weak D call TRBD2 (6 bases). V was cut by 3 bases and J by 2 bases, with 11 bases left in between. The CDR3 is 15 amino acids. The CDR3 reads CASSFSRGTYNEQFF. The CDR3 nucleotides read TGTGCCAGCAGTTTTAGTCGGGGGACCTACAATGAGCAGTTCTTC.

This clonotype appeared many times. This sequence joins TRBV29-1 and TRBJ2-3; D is unclear. The CDR3 sequence is 10 residues long. CDR1 SQVTM and CDR2 ANQGSEA come from the germline V gene. Trimming removed 6 bases at V and 6 bases at J, with 7 bases between. In DNA form, the CDR3 reads TGCAGCGTCCAGAAGGATACGCAGTATTTT. Translated: CSVQKDTQYF.

The sample holds many counts of this clonotype. The rearrangement joins TRBV11-2 to TRBJ2-5; D ambiguous. The V gene lost 2 bases and the J gene lost 3 bases, with 7 bases spanning the gap. Germline CDR1 reads SGHAT; CDR2 reads FQNNGV. The CDR3 has 13 amino acids. The CDR3 DNA sequence: TGTGCCAGCAGCTTACGCCGGGAAGAGACCCAGTACTTC. The encoded protein is CASSLRREETQYF.

The chain has TRBV29-1 and TRBJ2-7; 9 positions match TRBD1. With V trimmed by 4 bases and J by 6 bases, 7 bases remained unmatched. Germline lookup yields CDR1 SQVTM and CDR2 ANQGSEA. The CDR3 length is 13 residues. The CDR3 loop reads CSVGRTGAGEQYF. In DNA form, the CDR3 reads TGCAGCGTTGGCCGGACAGGGGCGGGCGAGCAGTACTTC.

The chain recombines TRBV20-1 with TRBJ2-1; 14 bases line up with TRBD2. CDR3 size: 15 residues. V was clipped by 6 bases and J by 5 bases; unmatched bases: 6. Germline lookup yields CDR1 DFQATT and CDR2 SNEGSKA (reference sequence). CDR3 bases: TGCAGTGCGCCAAGACTAGCGGGGGGGCACAATGAGCAGTTCTTC. This sequence encodes CSAPRLAGGHNEQFF.

In its sample, this clonotype was seen many times. This sequence joins TRBV28 and TRBJ2-1; 7 bases are shared with TRBD2. V lost 6 bases, J lost 3 bases, and 2 bases stayed unmatched. Germline V CDR1 and CDR2: MDHEN, SYDVKM. This CDR3 comprises 13 residues. CDR3 loop: CASRREDYNEQFF. In DNA form, the CDR3 reads TGTGCCAGCAGACGGGAGGACTACAATGAGCAGTTCTTC.

In its sample, this clonotype was seen many times. The J gene is TRBJ1-1, the V gene TRBV6-2 or TRBV6-3; possible D gene TRBD1, 5 bases. V lost 4 bases to trimming and J lost 6 bases, with 24 bases between them. The CDR3 totals 17 residues. The germline V gene encodes CDR1 MNHEY and CDR2 SVGEGT. The CDR3 DNA is TGTGCCAGCAGTTTCGCCGTTCCGGGGCTGATTGGGTCTGAAGCTTTCTTT. As protein: CASSFAVPGLIGSEAFF.

The V and J genes are TRBV12-3 or TRBV12-4 and TRBJ2-7; D is uncertain. The CDR3 runs to 12 residues. Between the trimmed V and J ends, which lost 5 bases and 9 bases, there was a span of 14 bases. CDR3: CASSRPPSGQYF. CDR3 in DNA: TGTGCCAGCAGTCGCCCCCCTTCCGGGCAGTACTTC.

Regarding this clonotype: It may be a read error: a sequence one base away is much more abundant. The chain uses TRBV5-1 and TRBJ2-2; the D gene is possibly TRBD2 (5 bases). The CDR3 is 13 amino acids. Germline V gives CDR1 SGHRS, CDR2 YFSETQ. The CDR3 DNA is TGCGCCAGCAGCAAGGCACTAACCGGGGAGCTGTCTTTT. This encodes CASSKALTGELSF.

This clonotype was counted a single time. V is TRBV12-3 or TRBV12-4 and J is TRBJ1-4, with TRBD1 as a possible D gene (5 bases). The germline V and J ends were trimmed by 5 bases and 2 bases, with 12 bases remaining between them. The CDR3 covers 15 residues. The CDR3, as DNA: TGTGCCAGCAGTAAAACAGGCGGTACTAATGAAAAACTGTTTTTT. Translated: CASSKTGGTNEKLFF.

This chain joins TRBV2 and TRBJ2-3, with D perhaps TRBD1 or TRBD2 (5 bases each). The V gene's germline CDR1 is SNHLY and CDR2 FYNNEI. V was pared by 4 bases and J by 0 bases, with 8 bases between. CDR3 length equals 14 residues. The CDR3 sequence: CASSVGASTDTQYF. The CDR3 nucleotides are TGTGCCAGCAGTGTCGGGGCGAGCACAGATACGCAGTATTTT. The full variable domain, its missing parts supplied by reference TRBV2 and TRBJ2-3, is EPEVTQTPSHQVTQMGQEVILRCVPISNHLYFYWYRQILGQKVEFLVSFYNNEISEKSEIFDDQFSVERPDGSNFTLKIRSTKLEDSAMYFCASSVGASTDTQYFGPGTRLTVL.

The V gene is TRBV20-1, the J gene TRBJ2-5; D possibly matches TRBD1 or TRBD2 (5 bases each). The CDR3 has 14 residues. V gave up 6 bases and J gave up 2 bases, with 16 bases separating them. Germline V lookup: CDR1 DFQATT, CDR2 SNEGSKA (reference sequence). CDR3 sequence (DNA): TGCAGTGCCAATCGGGGACCCACGCAAGAGACCCAGTACTTC. Translation gives CSANRGPTQETQYF.

Notes on this clonotype: Just one base apart from a much larger clone, this may be a read error. This chain connects TRBV20-1 to TRBJ2-3; no definite D call. With 4 bases removed from V and 2 bases from J, the gap between germline ends came to 10 bases. Germline V gene lookup returns CDR1 DFQATT and CDR2 SNEGSKA (reference sequence). This CDR3 has 13 amino acids. CDR3 sequence: CSATSENTDTQYF. Here the CDR3 DNA reads TGCAGTGCTACTTCAGAAAACACAGATACGCAGTATTTT.

This clonotype came up many times. The V call is TRBV5-5, the J call TRBJ2-3; no reliable D call. CDR3 length: 13 amino acids. The germline V gene encodes CDR1 SGHKS and CDR2 YYEKEE (reference sequence). Trimming removed 2 bases from V and 6 bases from J, with 10 bases in between. CDR3 sequence (DNA): TGTGCCAGCAGCTTATGGAGCGCTGATACGCAGTATTTT. Translated: CASSLWSADTQYF.

This clonotype was observed many times. The V gene is TRBV6-2 or TRBV6-3, the J gene TRBJ2-1, with D possibly matching TRBD1 (6 bases). Germline loops: CDR1 MNHEY, CDR2 SVGEGT. The CDR3 has 16 residues. V was shortened by 0 bases and J by 7 bases, with 16 bases between the two germline ends. The CDR3 protein is CASSYSGFGQLNEQFF. In nucleotides, the CDR3 is TGTGCCAGCAGTTACTCGGGATTCGGACAGTTAAATGAGCAGTTCTTC.

This clonotype came up a few times. The V call is TRBV4-2, the J call TRBJ2-2; 7 bases agree with TRBD2. V lost 2 bases, J lost 3 bases, and 9 bases stayed unmatched. The germline V gene has CDR1 LGHNA and CDR2 YNFKEQ. The CDR3 length is 17 residues. CDR3 residues: CASSQHSARGDTGELFF. CDR3 nucleotide sequence: TGTGCCAGCAGCCAACATTCCGCCCGGGGGGACACCGGGGAGCTGTTTTTT.

This clonotype was recorded at least ten times. V usage is TRBV2 and J usage is TRBJ2-3; 8 bases are shared with TRBD2. Germline CDR1 is SNHLY and CDR2 is FYNNEI. This CDR3 contains 15 residues. V trimming: 2 bases; J trimming: 1 base; junction bases outside the gene matches: 2. CDR3 sequence reads: CASSETGGGTDTQYF. The CDR3 DNA is TGTGCCAGCAGTGAAACGGGGGGGGGCACAGATACGCAGTATTTT.

This clonotype was seen more than once but under ten times. This rearrangement joins TRBV7-2 to TRBJ1-2; 11 nucleotides align to TRBD1. CDR1 and CDR2 (germline): SGHTA, FQGNSA. CDR3 size: 14 residues. The V segment lost 5 bases and the J segment 11 bases; nucleotides outside the gene matches: 10. The CDR3 DNA reads TGTGCCAGCAGCATAGGGACAGGGGGGTTTGGGTACACCTTC. Protein sequence: CASSIGTGGFGYTF.

In regard to this clonotype: This may be a read error, as it is one base from a much larger clone. The CDR3 bases are TGTGCCAGCAAACGACAGGGTTGTAACACTGAAGCTTTCTTT. Its protein is CASKRQGCNTEAFF. The chain has TRBV6-2 or TRBV6-3 and TRBJ1-1; 7 bases align to TRBD1. The trim removed 7 bases at V and 2 bases at J, leaving 7 bases unmatched. The germline V gene has CDR1 MNHEY and CDR2 SVGEGT. CDR3 size: 14 residues.